Detailed here is one TCR beta chain. CDR1 is SGHNT and CDR2 is YENEEA in the germline V gene. The CDR3 is made up of 14 amino acids. Between the trimmed V and J ends, which lost 5 bases and 6 bases, there was a span of 14 bases. Produced via immunoSEQ multiplex PCR; TCRdb's table is partial and in-frame only. The sample has 13,000 or so clones, under 90% seen once. The data were taken from a study of immune evolution from preneoplasia to lung adenocarcinoma. After pathologic assessment, macro-dissection selected premalignant or tumor cells for extraction. Sequences were obtained from FFPE tissue from an adenomatous hyperplasia lung lesion. Specified subset: atypical adenomatous hyperplasia (AAH), lung preneoplasia. The source of this sequence is a person aged 50-75 years with lung adenocarcinoma. This chain uses TRBV11-3 with TRBJ2-1, with D perhaps TRBD1 or TRBD2 (5 bases each). This CDR3 reads CASSPTNGANEQFF. The CDR3 nucleotides read TGTGCCAGCAGCCCGACAAACGGGGCCAATGAGCAGTTCTTC.